Listed below are T cell receptor beta chains from one sample, sequenced in a study of response to subunit inactivated influenza vaccine. TCRdb re-derived calls from the RT-PCR reads in MiXCR, one entry per CDR3 protein. Of around 760,000 distinct CDR3 sequences listed, approximately 15% are singletons. The specimen comprised PBMCs from blood, sampled around two weeks before vaccination. The receptor set was obtained from a man between 45 and 60 years old who received an inactivated influenza vaccine. Each CDR3 is given with its conserved first and last residue. The D gene is left open where the match is weak. Some rows have no size entry. The others give once, few or many, or a class for an expanded clone.

CDR3	DNA	J	size	V	D
CASSIQGEPQHF	TGTGCCAGCAGCATACAGGGGGAGCCCCAGCATTTT	TRBJ1-5	.	TRBV7-9	TRBD1
CASSQHQETQCF	TGTGCCAGCAGCCAACACCAAGAGACCCAGTGCTTC	TRBJ2-5	.	TRBV11-2	.
CASSWAETSGRGYEQFF	TGTGCCAGCAGCTGGGCAGAGACTAGCGGGAGAGGGTATGAGCAGTTCTTC	TRBJ2-1	few	TRBV13	TRBD2
CASSLALKGGYEQYF	TGTGCCAGCAGCTTAGCGCTCAAGGGTGGATACGAGCAGTACTTC	TRBJ2-7	.	TRBV7-2	.
CSARDGTGSKQPQHF	TGCAGTGCTAGAGATGGGACAGGGAGTAAACAGCCCCAGCATTTT	TRBJ1-5	few	TRBV20-1	TRBD1
CASRTPGQGYNEQFF	TGTGCCAGCAGAACGCCGGGACAGGGCTACAATGAGCAGTTCTTC	TRBJ2-1	.	TRBV5-5	TRBD1
CSVEGLAGGTNTGELFF	TGCAGCGTCGAAGGACTAGCGGGGGGCACGAACACCGGGGAGCTGTTTTTT	TRBJ2-2	.	TRBV29-1	TRBD2
CSARGQGAGQPQHF	TGCAGTGCTAGAGGGCAGGGGGCAGGGCAGCCCCAGCATTTT	TRBJ1-5	.	TRBV20-1	TRBD1
CASSQAQRNTEAFF	TGCGCCAGCAGCCAAGCCCAGAGGAACACTGAAGCTTTCTTT	TRBJ1-1	few	TRBV4-3	.
CASSLSGGALDRAQYF	TGTGCCAGCAGCTTAAGCGGGGGGGCCTTAGATAGGGCGCAGTATTTT	TRBJ2-3	few	TRBV7-2	TRBD2
CASSPRTAYNYGYTF	TGTGCCAGCAGTCCGCGGACAGCCTACAACTATGGCTACACCTTC	TRBJ1-2	few	TRBV27	.
CASSSGVSYEQYF	TGTGCCAGCAGCTCCGGGGTGTCCTACGAGCAGTACTTC	TRBJ2-7	.	TRBV5-6	.
CASSLNPVAGANVLTF	TGTGCCAGCAGCCTAAATCCGGTCGCCGGGGCCAACGTCCTGACTTTC	TRBJ2-6	.	TRBV7-9	.
CASTPQGRSYEQYF	TGCGCCAGCACTCCCCAGGGAAGGTCCTACGAGCAGTACTTC	TRBJ2-7	.	TRBV5-1	.
CASSTGQSTGELFF	TGTGCCAGCAGTACGGGACAATCCACCGGGGAGCTGTTTTTT	TRBJ2-2	.	TRBV12-3/TRBV12-4	.
CASRTDRGTYEQYF	TGTGCCAGCAGAACGGACAGGGGTACGTACGAGCAGTACTTC	TRBJ2-7	few	TRBV6-1	TRBD1